This entry lists 22 T cell receptor beta chains sequenced from one sample in a study of long-term antiretroviral therapy in people with HIV. Researchers report immunoSEQ v3.0 was run at survey level. Some clones are missing from TCRdb's copy, which holds only in-frame ones; the method was immunoSEQ multiplex PCR. The table includes about 22,000 clones, around 84% detected once. The sample was unsorted PBMCs, taken 0.1 years before starting antiretroviral therapy. The receptors were sampled from a man aged 18 to 30 with HIV.

The chain links TRBV6-5 to TRBJ2-5, with D possibly TRBD2 on 5 matching bases. Trimming shortened V by 4 bases and J by 7 bases, and 16 bases separated the two germline ends. There are 14 residues in the CDR3. Germline CDR1 is MNHEY and CDR2 is SVGAGI. Written as DNA, the CDR3 is TGTGCCAGCAGTTCGGTGAGGGCCAGGTGGACCCAGTACTTC. Protein product: CASSSVRARWTQYF.

The chain is built from TRBV5-6 and TRBJ2-1, with D unresolved. CDR1 and CDR2 from the germline V gene are SGHDT and YYEEEE. The CDR3 is 12 residues long. V dropped 1 base and J dropped 8 bases, with 7 bases sitting between them. The CDR3 coding sequence is TGTGCCAGCAGCTTGCAACCCCATGAGCAGTTCTTC. Its protein product is CASSLQPHEQFF.

V usage is TRBV27 and J usage is TRBJ2-4; D gene ambiguous. Germline assignment: CDR1 MNHEY and CDR2 SMNVEV (reference sequence). The CDR3 sequence is 16 residues long. V lost 0 bases to trimming and J lost 3 bases, with 12 bases between them. The DNA of the CDR3 is TGTGCCAGCAGTTTATCAGGGAATGGAATCAAAAACATTCAGTACTTC. It yields the protein CASSLSGNGIKNIQYF.

The CDR3 region has the DNA TGTGCCAGCAGCCAAGTCGGACCCGGGACTAGCGGGGGGGCCCTGAACGAGCAGTACTTC. This encodes CASSQVGPGTSGGALNEQYF. J is TRBJ2-7 and V is TRBV4-2, with 16 nucleotides matching TRBD2. The V gene end was trimmed by 1 base and the J gene end by 5 bases; junction bases not matched to a gene: 14. Germline V gene data show CDR1 as LGHNA and CDR2 as YNFKEQ. The CDR3 has 20 amino acids.

This clone was detected only once. The chain recombines TRBV28 with TRBJ2-2, with TRBD2 as a possible D gene (5 bases). Germline V lookup: CDR1 MDHEN, CDR2 SYDVKM. The CDR3 extends over 12 amino acids. The V gene lost 5 bases and the J gene lost 8 bases, with 9 bases spanning the gap. CDR3 region: CASSTPGGELFF. CDR3 nucleotide sequence: TGTGCCAGCAGTACTCCGGGGGGGGAGCTGTTTTTT.

The CDR3 nucleotides are TGTGCCATCAGGCCCTGGGCCTCCTACGAGCAGTACTTC. Translating it yields CAIRPWASYEQYF. The chain combines TRBV10-3 with TRBJ2-7; D not resolved. Germline CDR1 reads ENHRY; CDR2 reads SYGVKD. The CDR3 covers 13 residues. With 6 bases removed from V and 0 bases from J, the gap between germline ends came to 9 bases.

The chain employs TRBV11-2 and TRBJ2-1; D call uncertain. The V end was cut by 0 bases, the J end by 6 bases, with 6 bases between. Germline CDR1 and CDR2: SGHAT and FQNNGV. The length of the CDR3 is 13 residues. CDR3 bases: TGTGCCAGCAGCTTAGAGATCACCAATGAGCAGTTCTTC. Protein: CASSLEITNEQFF.

The chain combines TRBV7-9 with TRBJ1-2; a possible D gene is TRBD1 (5 bases). The ends were cut back, 10 bases at V and 7 bases at J, with 16 bases in the middle. Germline V gives CDR1 SEHNR, CDR2 FQNEAQ (reference sequence). This CDR3 region has 12 residues. CDR3 in DNA: TGTGCCACTACCCGACAGATCGCTGGCTACACCTTC. Translation: CATTRQIAGYTF.

This clone counts as medium-sized. V gene TRBV6-1 combines with J gene TRBJ2-3; TRBD1 aligns across 10 bases. Germline CDR1 reads MNHNS; CDR2 reads SASEGT. The V and J ends lost 2 bases and 5 bases, in that order; junction bases with no gene match: 4. The length of the CDR3 is 15 residues. CDR3 residues: CASSEWDRGGDTQYF. The CDR3 DNA reads as TGTGCCAGCAGTGAATGGGACAGGGGCGGAGATACGCAGTATTTT.

V and J are TRBV13 and TRBJ2-5; D gene ambiguous. The length of the CDR3 is 13 residues. Trimming took off 5 bases at V and 1 base at J, with 8 bases between the two ends. The V gene's germline CDR1 is PRHDT and CDR2 FYEKMQ (reference sequence). The CDR3 DNA reads TGTGCCAGCAGCCCCCGAGCCCAAGAGACCCAGTACTTC. Protein product: CASSPRAQETQYF.

The rearrangement links TRBV4-2 to TRBJ2-1; unclear D gene. Germline assignment: CDR1 LGHNA and CDR2 YNFKEQ. Trimming took 0 bases from V and 10 from J, leaving 16 bases between them. CDR3 length: 15 residues. This CDR3 reads CASSQDPGQNLEQFF. As DNA, the CDR3 is TGTGCCAGCAGCCAAGATCCAGGCCAAAATTTAGAGCAGTTCTTC.

The chain employs TRBV5-5 and TRBJ2-2, with TRBD1 matching over 8 bases. The ends lost 4 bases at V and 3 bases at J; junction bases unmatched: 5. The CDR3 runs to 15 residues. CDR1 and CDR2 from the germline V gene are SGHKS and YYEKEE (reference sequence). In DNA, the CDR3 is TGTGCCAGCAGCCCCGCGGGACAGGACACCGGGGAGCTGTTTTTT. Amino acid sequence: CASSPAGQDTGELFF.

The V gene is TRBV28, the J gene TRBJ2-6; D is possibly TRBD1 (6 bases). V lost 8 bases and J 2 bases, leaving 10 bases between the germline ends. The CDR3 length is 14 residues. Germline V gives CDR1 MDHEN, CDR2 SYDVKM. This chain's CDR3 is CASERGTGANVLTF. CDR3 coding DNA: TGTGCCAGCGAGAGGGGGACTGGGGCCAACGTCCTGACTTTC.

In its sample, this clone was seen once. A junction boundary mismatches the germline segment, possibly from a read error. The chain uses TRBV13 and TRBJ2-7; weak D call: TRBD1 (6 bases). Germline V CDR1 and CDR2: PRHDT, FYEKMQ (reference sequence). This CDR3 comprises 13 residues. In DNA form, the CDR3 reads TGTGCCAGCAGCCTAGGGGCACAGGGCGAGCAGTACTTC. It is translated as CASSLGAQGEQYF.

The chain carries TRBV4-1 and TRBJ2-3; a possible D gene is TRBD2 (5 bases). The V gene lost 0 bases and the J gene lost 6 bases, with 13 bases spanning the gap. In germline, CDR1 is MGHRA, CDR2 YSYEKL. The CDR3 sequence is 15 residues long. DNA of the CDR3: TGCGCCAGCAGCCAAGACCGATCTAGCCGGGATACGCAGTATTTT. Its translation is CASSQDRSSRDTQYF.

This chain joins TRBV4-2 and TRBJ2-7, with D unresolved. Germline values: CDR1 LGHNA, CDR2 YNFKEQ. The CDR3 covers 13 residues. V was trimmed by 1 base and J by 0 bases, leaving 4 bases between them. In DNA, the CDR3 is TGTGCCAGCAGCCAAGGACTCTCCTACGAGCAGTACTTC. It translates to CASSQGLSYEQYF.

This clone has just a few counts. J is TRBJ2-7 and V is TRBV6-4, with TRBD1 as a possible D gene (6 bases). The CDR3 is 13 residues long. V lost 10 bases and J 2 bases, leaving 15 bases between the germline ends. The V gene's germline CDR1 is MRHNA and CDR2 SNTAGT. The chain's CDR3 is CAKGGSSPYEQYF. Here the CDR3 DNA reads TGTGCCAAAGGGGGTTCTAGCCCCTACGAGCAGTACTTC.

The chain recombines TRBV28 with TRBJ2-5; 15 nucleotides align to TRBD2. Trimming took 6 bases from V and 6 from J; bases not matched to a gene: 8. Germline-derived CDR1 and CDR2 are MDHEN and SYDVKM. This CDR3 is 16 amino acids long. CDR3 DNA: TGTGCCAGCAGCCACCGGACTAGCGGGAGGGTGAAGACCCAGTACTTC. Translating it yields CASSHRTSGRVKTQYF.

The chain recombines TRBV7-8 with TRBJ2-3, with a tentative D call TRBD1 (5 bases). CDR3 length: 13 residues. CDR1 and CDR2 from the germline V gene are SGHVS and FQNEAQ. V lost 5 bases and J lost 7, with 13 bases in between. The CDR3 region is CASSLSKGNTQYF. DNA of the CDR3: TGTGCCAGCAGCCTATCGAAGGGGAATACGCAGTATTTT. The full variable domain, with the rest looked up from reference TRBV7-8 and TRBJ2-3, is GAGVSQSPRYKVAKRGQDVALRCDPISGHVSLFWYQQALGQGPEFLTYFQNEAQLDKSGLPSDRFFAERPEGSVSTLKIQRTQQEDSAVYLCASSLSKGNTQYFGPGTRLTVL.

Sample share makes this clone medium-sized. The V and J genes are TRBV11-2 and TRBJ2-7; possible D gene TRBD2, 6 bases. The V gene lost 4 bases and the J gene lost 0 bases, with 22 bases spanning the gap. The CDR3 consists of 18 residues. Looked up from germline, CDR1 is SGHAT and CDR2 is FQNNGV. The CDR3 sequence is CASSCLPPDEGGSYEQYF. CDR3 nucleotides: TGTGCCAGCAGCTGTTTACCCCCCGACGAGGGAGGCTCCTACGAGCAGTACTTC.

The J gene is TRBJ2-7, the V gene TRBV30; 7 bases are shared with TRBD2. V gave up 5 bases and J gave up 2 bases; unmatched junction bases: 0. CDR3 size: 11 residues. Germline loops: CDR1 GTSNPN, CDR2 SVGIG (reference sequence). The CDR3 reads CAWGGAYEQYF. The CDR3 DNA reads TGTGCCTGGGGGGGGGCCTACGAGCAGTACTTC.

The CDR3 region is CASRRGRENSPLHF. The CDR3, as DNA: TGTGCCAGCAGGCGAGGACGGGAAAATTCACCCCTCCACTTT. V is TRBV7-9 and J is TRBJ1-6; D gene ambiguous. V was clipped by 6 bases and J by 7 bases, with 13 bases between them. Per the germline V gene, CDR1 is SEHNR and CDR2 is FQNEAQ (reference sequence). CDR3 length equals 14 residues.